Listed below are T cell receptor beta chains from one sample, sequenced in a study of cytomegalovirus exposure and HLA in healthy donors. Profiling relied on immunoSEQ multiplex PCR, and the TCRdb table lists in-frame clones only, not all of them. This repertoire comprises around 76,000 clones; its ten largest clones make up roughly 5%. The specimen sequenced was PBMCs. The receptors shown here come from a man aged 35 to 55 in good health and CMV-seronegative. Each CDR3 is given with its conserved first and last residue. Each record gives: CDR3 length, V gene, D gene, J gene, CDR3 protein, CDR3 DNA. The D gene is left open where the match is weak.

cdr3_length: 15
v_call: TRBV28
d_call: TRBD2
j_call: TRBJ2-1
cdr3_aa: CASRLSGTSGREQFF
cdr3_nt: TGTGCCAGCAGACTATCCGGGACTAGCGGAAGGGAGCAGTTCTTC

cdr3_length: 14
v_call: TRBV11-2
d_call: TRBD2
j_call: TRBJ2-7
cdr3_aa: CASSRAGGSYEQYF
cdr3_nt: TGTGCCAGCAGCCGGGCTGGCGGGAGCTACGAGCAGTACTTC

cdr3_length: 14
v_call: TRBV10-2
d_call: -
j_call: TRBJ1-5
cdr3_aa: CASRATWGDQPQHF
cdr3_nt: TGCGCCAGCAGGGCCACTTGGGGGGATCAGCCCCAGCATTTT

cdr3_length: 16
v_call: TRBV7-6
d_call: -
j_call: TRBJ1-4
cdr3_aa: CASSLNLASSNEKLFF
cdr3_nt: TGTGCCAGCAGCTTAAATCTAGCATCGTCAAATGAAAAACTGTTTTTT

cdr3_length: 14
v_call: TRBV7-6
d_call: -
j_call: TRBJ1-1
cdr3_aa: CASSLEHSVTEAFF
cdr3_nt: TGTGCCAGCAGCTTAGAGCATTCGGTCACTGAAGCTTTCTTT

cdr3_length: 16
v_call: TRBV18
d_call: -
j_call: TRBJ2-6
cdr3_aa: CASFPGQHSGANVLTF
cdr3_nt: TGTGCCAGCTTTCCAGGGCAGCACTCTGGGGCCAACGTCCTGACTTTC

cdr3_length: 19
v_call: TRBV10-2
d_call: TRBD2
j_call: TRBJ2-3
cdr3_aa: CASSESGGLAEPTTDTQYF
cdr3_nt: TGCGCCAGCAGTGAGTCAGGGGGACTAGCGGAGCCAACGACAGATACGCAGTATTTT

cdr3_length: 13
v_call: TRBV7-2
d_call: -
j_call: TRBJ1-2
cdr3_aa: CASSLGRWALCTF
cdr3_nt: TGTGCCAGCAGCTTAGGTCGTTGGGCCCTCTGCACCTTC

cdr3_length: 16
v_call: TRBV28
d_call: TRBD2
j_call: TRBJ2-7
cdr3_aa: CASSPRPSGISYEQYF
cdr3_nt: TGTGCCAGCAGTCCACGTCCTAGCGGGATCTCCTACGAGCAGTACTTC

cdr3_length: 15
v_call: TRBV7-2
d_call: TRBD2
j_call: TRBJ2-7
cdr3_aa: CASSLASDGTMEQYF
cdr3_nt: TGTGCCAGCAGCTTGGCCAGCGACGGGACTATGGAGCAGTACTTC

cdr3_length: 13
v_call: TRBV25-1
d_call: TRBD1
j_call: TRBJ2-5
cdr3_aa: CASSGQGVETQYF
cdr3_nt: TGTGCCAGCAGTGGCCAGGGGGTGGAGACCCAGTACTTC

cdr3_length: 17
v_call: TRBV9
d_call: -
j_call: TRBJ1-2
cdr3_aa: CASSVGIGGLTNYGYTF
cdr3_nt: TGTGCCAGCAGCGTAGGTATAGGAGGGCTCACTAACTATGGCTACACCTTC

cdr3_length: 18
v_call: TRBV5-6
d_call: -
j_call: TRBJ1-1
cdr3_aa: CASSQSNIMTGWNTEAFF
cdr3_nt: TGTGCCAGCAGCCAATCAAATATCATGACAGGTTGGAACACTGAAGCTTTCTTT

cdr3_length: 15
v_call: TRBV10-1
d_call: -
j_call: TRBJ2-7
cdr3_aa: CASSDGHRFSYEQYF
cdr3_nt: TGCGCCAGCAGTGATGGACACCGGTTCTCCTACGAGCAGTACTTC

cdr3_length: 15
v_call: TRBV7-9
d_call: TRBD1
j_call: TRBJ1-4
cdr3_aa: CASSFPGQGYEKLFF
cdr3_nt: TGTGCCAGCAGCTTCCCGGGACAGGGGTATGAAAAACTGTTTTTT

cdr3_length: 16
v_call: TRBV25-1
d_call: TRBD1
j_call: TRBJ1-6
cdr3_aa: CASSEARGTGNSPLHF
cdr3_nt: TGTGCCAGCAGTGAAGCAAGGGGGACAGGGAATTCACCCCTCCACTTT